The 12 T cell receptor beta chains given below trace back to one sample, sequenced in a study of blood T cell repertoires in COVID-19. The repertoire was sequenced with immunoSEQ multiplex PCR; TCRdb's copy has only in-frame clones and lacks some. The data show almost 200,000 clones, just under 85% seen once. The material sequenced was peripheral blood. The source is a man aged 55 to 70 with COVID-19, enrolled during active disease.

This clone was picked up a small number of times. The chain recombines TRBV27 with TRBJ1-1, with 12 bases lining up with TRBD1. This CDR3 spans 14 amino acids. Trimming at V came to 3 bases and at J to 7 bases, leaving 3 bases not matched to a gene. Germline assignment: CDR1 MNHEY and CDR2 SMNVEV (reference sequence). The CDR3, as DNA: TGTGCCAGCAGTTTGGGACAGGGGGCAGGTGAAGCTTTCTTT. Residues: CASSLGQGAGEAFF.

This sequence joins TRBV11-3 and TRBJ2-1; D is perhaps TRBD2 (6 bases). This CDR3 spans 14 amino acids. The V end was cut by 4 bases, the J end by 5 bases, with 12 bases between. The germline V gene encodes CDR1 SGHNT and CDR2 YENEEA. CDR3 sequence (DNA): TGTGCCAGCAGCTCCGCGGGGCTCAACAATGAGCAGTTCTTC. Translation: CASSSAGLNNEQFF.

V usage is TRBV2 and J usage is TRBJ2-5; D may be TRBD1 (5 bases). The CDR3 runs to 12 residues. Germline values: CDR1 SNHLY, CDR2 FYNNEI. The V gene lost 6 bases and the J gene lost 5 bases, with 10 bases spanning the gap. The CDR3 DNA reads as TGTGCCAGCAGCCCCGCAGGGGAGACCCAGTACTTC. Translated, it gives CASSPAGETQYF.

The rearrangement uses TRBV10-1 and TRBJ2-1, with D unresolved. V was cut by 2 bases and J by 0 bases, with 8 bases left in between. The CDR3 consists of 15 residues. Germline V gene lookup returns CDR1 WNHNN and CDR2 SYGVQD (reference sequence). The CDR3 DNA reads as TGCGCCAGCAGTGAGGGCAGGTACTCCTACAATGAGCAGTTCTTC. Residues: CASSEGRYSYNEQFF.

This chain links TRBV19 with TRBJ1-3, with unresolved D. Trimming took 5 bases from V and 5 from J, leaving 16 bases between them. Germline V CDR1 and CDR2: LNHDA, SQIVND (reference sequence). The CDR3 spans 15 residues. CDR3 amino acids: CASSPLDFGRNTIYF. CDR3 in DNA: TGTGCCAGTAGTCCCCTCGACTTTGGTAGAAACACCATATATTTT. The variable domain in full, with the rest retrieved from reference TRBV19 and TRBJ1-3, is DGGITQSPKYLFRKEGQNVTLSCEQNLNHDAMYWYRQDPGQGLRLIYYSQIVNDFQKGDIAEGYSVSREKKESFPLTVTSAQKNPTAFYLCASSPLDFGRNTIYFGEGSWLTVV.

This clone was detected only a few times. The J gene is TRBJ1-2, the V gene TRBV6-1, with D possibly TRBD1 on 6 matching bases. Germline assignment: CDR1 MNHNS and CDR2 SASEGT. V lost 2 bases and J lost 7, with 11 bases in between. The CDR3 runs 13 residues. As DNA, the CDR3 is TGTGCCAGCAGTGAAACAACAGGGCTTGGCTACACCTTC. It codes for CASSETTGLGYTF.

This chain joins TRBV4-1 and TRBJ1-5; no clear D. Germline CDR1 MGHRA, CDR2 YSYEKL. There are 16 residues in the CDR3. Between the trimmed V and J ends, which lost 3 bases and 3 bases, there was a span of 15 bases. CDR3 residues: CASSQGGRTNNQPQHF. For the CDR3, the DNA is TGCGCCAGCAGCCAGGGAGGACGGACTAACAATCAGCCCCAGCATTTT.

The sample holds a few counts of this clone. The rearrangement uses TRBV4-3 and TRBJ1-1, with D perhaps matching TRBD1 (5 bases). The CDR3 totals 14 residues. The V end was cut by 0 bases, the J end by 5 bases, with 10 bases between. The V gene's germline CDR1 is LGHNA and CDR2 YSLEER. CDR3 protein: CASSQDQGGTEAFF. DNA of the CDR3: TGCGCCAGCAGCCAAGATCAGGGAGGAACTGAAGCTTTCTTT.

This rearrangement joins TRBV10-3 to TRBJ2-1; unclear D gene. Germline V gene data show CDR1 as ENHRY and CDR2 as SYGVKD. The CDR3 is made up of 15 amino acids. Trimming stripped 0 bases from V and 7 bases from J, with 13 bases between. The CDR3 DNA reads as TGTGCCATCAGTGAGTCGACTGCAGTTCTGAATGAGCAGTTCTTC. It translates to CAISESTAVLNEQFF.

For the CDR3, the DNA is TGTGCCAGCAGTTACTCGACGAACCGGGAATCCCTCCACTTT. Residues: CASSYSTNRESLHF. V and J are TRBV6-5 and TRBJ1-6; D uncertain. The CDR3 sequence is 14 residues long. V shed 0 bases and J shed 14 bases, with 14 bases lying between them. Germline loops: CDR1 MNHEY, CDR2 SVGAGI.

The V and J genes are TRBV4-3 and TRBJ1-5; 7 nucleotides match TRBD1. The CDR3 covers 15 residues. The V segment lost 0 bases and the J segment 4 bases; nucleotides outside the gene matches: 3. The germline V gene encodes CDR1 LGHNA and CDR2 YSLEER. The CDR3 bases are TGCGCCAGCAGCCAAGAACAGGGGATGAATCAGCCCCAGCATTTT. Its protein product is CASSQEQGMNQPQHF.

V usage is TRBV7-9 and J usage is TRBJ2-4, with 9 bases matching TRBD1. The V gene's germline CDR1 is SEHNR and CDR2 FQNEAQ (reference sequence). CDR3 length: 15 amino acids. Unmatched junction bases numbered 7, after V lost 4 bases and J lost 6 bases. The CDR3 DNA reads as TGTGCCAGCAGCTCCACAGGGGGCGCAGGAAACATTCAGTACTTC. Translation gives CASSSTGGAGNIQYF.